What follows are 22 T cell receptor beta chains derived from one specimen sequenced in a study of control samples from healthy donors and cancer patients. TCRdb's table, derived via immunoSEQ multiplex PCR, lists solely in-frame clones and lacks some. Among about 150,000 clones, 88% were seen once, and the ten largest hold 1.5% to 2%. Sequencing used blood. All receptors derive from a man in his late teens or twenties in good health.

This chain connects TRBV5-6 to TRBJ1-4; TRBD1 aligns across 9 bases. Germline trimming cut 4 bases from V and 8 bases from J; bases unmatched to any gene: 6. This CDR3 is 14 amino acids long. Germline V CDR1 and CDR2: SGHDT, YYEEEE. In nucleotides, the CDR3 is TGTGCCAGCAGCCGTAACAGGGGGCAAGAAAAACTGTTTTTT. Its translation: CASSRNRGQEKLFF.

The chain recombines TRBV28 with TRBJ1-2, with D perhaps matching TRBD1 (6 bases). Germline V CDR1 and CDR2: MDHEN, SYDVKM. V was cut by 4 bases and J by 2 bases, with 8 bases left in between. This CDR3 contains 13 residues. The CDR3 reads CASSWGQNYGYTF. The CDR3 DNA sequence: TGTGCCAGCAGTTGGGGACAAAACTATGGCTACACCTTC.

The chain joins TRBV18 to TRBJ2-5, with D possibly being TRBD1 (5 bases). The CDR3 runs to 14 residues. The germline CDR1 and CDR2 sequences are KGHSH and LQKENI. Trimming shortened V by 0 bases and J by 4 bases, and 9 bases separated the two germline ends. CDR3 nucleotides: TGTGCCAGCTCACCACCCTGGGGCGGAGAGACCCAGTACTTC. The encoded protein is CASSPPWGGETQYF.

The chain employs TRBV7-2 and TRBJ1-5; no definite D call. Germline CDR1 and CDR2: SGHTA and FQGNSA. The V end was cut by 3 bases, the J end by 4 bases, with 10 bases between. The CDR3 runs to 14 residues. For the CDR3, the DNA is TGTGCCAGCAGCTTTAACGTGGGGAATCAGCCCCAGCATTTT. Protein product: CASSFNVGNQPQHF.

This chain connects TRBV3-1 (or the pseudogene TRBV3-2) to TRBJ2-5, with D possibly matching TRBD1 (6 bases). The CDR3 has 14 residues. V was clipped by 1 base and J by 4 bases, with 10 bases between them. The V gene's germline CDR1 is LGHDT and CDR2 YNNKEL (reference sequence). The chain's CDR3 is CASSQVQGGETQYF. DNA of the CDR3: TGTGCCAGCAGCCAAGTCCAAGGGGGAGAGACCCAGTACTTC.

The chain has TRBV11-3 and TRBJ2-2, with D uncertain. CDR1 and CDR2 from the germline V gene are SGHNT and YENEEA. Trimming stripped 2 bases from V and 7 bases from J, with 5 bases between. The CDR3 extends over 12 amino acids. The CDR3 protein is CASSLRIGELFF. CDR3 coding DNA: TGTGCCAGCAGCTTAAGGATCGGGGAGCTGTTTTTT.

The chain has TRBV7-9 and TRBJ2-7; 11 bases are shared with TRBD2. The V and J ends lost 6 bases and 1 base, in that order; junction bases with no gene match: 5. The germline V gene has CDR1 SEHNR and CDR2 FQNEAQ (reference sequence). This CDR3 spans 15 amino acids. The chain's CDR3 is CASRAGTSGSYEQYF. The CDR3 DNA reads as TGTGCCAGCAGAGCGGGGACTAGCGGATCCTACGAGCAGTACTTC.

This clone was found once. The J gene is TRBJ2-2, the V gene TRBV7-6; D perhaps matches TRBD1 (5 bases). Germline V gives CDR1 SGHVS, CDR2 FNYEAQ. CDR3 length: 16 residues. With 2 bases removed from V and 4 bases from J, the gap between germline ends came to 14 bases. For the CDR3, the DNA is TGTGCCAGCAGCTTAAATGACCGTGGGGCCACCGGGGAGCTGTTTTTT. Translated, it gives CASSLNDRGATGELFF.

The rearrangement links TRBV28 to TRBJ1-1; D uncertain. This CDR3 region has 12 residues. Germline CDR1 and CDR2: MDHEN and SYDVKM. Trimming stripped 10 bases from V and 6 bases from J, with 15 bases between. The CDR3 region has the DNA TGTGCCACGACCATGCTGGGCGCTGAAGCTTTCTTT. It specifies CATTMLGAEAFF.

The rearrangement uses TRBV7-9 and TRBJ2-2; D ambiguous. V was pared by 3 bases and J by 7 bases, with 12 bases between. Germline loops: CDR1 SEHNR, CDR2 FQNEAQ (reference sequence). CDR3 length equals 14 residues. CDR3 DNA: TGTGCCAGCAGCTTGGCAGACTCGGGCGGGGAGCTGTTTTTT. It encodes CASSLADSGGELFF.

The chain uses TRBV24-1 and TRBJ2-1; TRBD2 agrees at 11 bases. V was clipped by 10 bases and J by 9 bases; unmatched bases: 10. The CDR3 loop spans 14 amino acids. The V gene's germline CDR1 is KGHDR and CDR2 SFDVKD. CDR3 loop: CATSSLAGGSEQFF. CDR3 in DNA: TGTGCCACGTCTAGCCTAGCGGGGGGTAGTGAGCAGTTCTTC.

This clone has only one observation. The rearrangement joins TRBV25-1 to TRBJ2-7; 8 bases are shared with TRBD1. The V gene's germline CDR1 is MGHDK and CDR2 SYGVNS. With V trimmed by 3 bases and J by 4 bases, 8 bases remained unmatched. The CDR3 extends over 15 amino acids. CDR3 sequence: CASSDPAGGRYEQYF. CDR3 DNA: TGTGCCAGCAGTGACCCGGCAGGGGGCAGATACGAGCAGTACTTC.

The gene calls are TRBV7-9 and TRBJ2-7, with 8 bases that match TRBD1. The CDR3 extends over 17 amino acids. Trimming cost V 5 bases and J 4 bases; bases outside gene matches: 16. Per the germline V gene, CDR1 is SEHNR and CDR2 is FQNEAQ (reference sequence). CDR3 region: CASSPKVALQGEYEQYF. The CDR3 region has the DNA TGTGCCAGCAGCCCAAAGGTTGCGTTACAGGGGGAATACGAGCAGTACTTC.

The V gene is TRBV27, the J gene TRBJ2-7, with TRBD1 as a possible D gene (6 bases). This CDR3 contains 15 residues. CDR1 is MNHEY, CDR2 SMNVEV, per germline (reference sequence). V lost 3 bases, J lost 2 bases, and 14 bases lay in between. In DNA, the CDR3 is TGTGCCAGCAGTTTGGGTCAGGGGATGGCCTACGAGCAGTACTTC. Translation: CASSLGQGMAYEQYF.

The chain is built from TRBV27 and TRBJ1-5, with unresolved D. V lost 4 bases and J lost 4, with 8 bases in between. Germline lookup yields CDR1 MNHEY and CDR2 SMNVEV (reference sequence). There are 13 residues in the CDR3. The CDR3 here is CASSWETNQPQHF. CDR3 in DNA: TGTGCCAGCAGTTGGGAGACGAATCAGCCCCAGCATTTT.

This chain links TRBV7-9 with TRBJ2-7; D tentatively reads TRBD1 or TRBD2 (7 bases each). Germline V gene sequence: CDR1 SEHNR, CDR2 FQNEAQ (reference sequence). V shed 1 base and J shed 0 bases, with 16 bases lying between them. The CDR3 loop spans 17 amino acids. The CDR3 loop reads CASSLVGRDSGSYEQYF. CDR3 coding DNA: TGTGCCAGCAGCTTAGTAGGGAGGGACAGCGGCTCCTACGAGCAGTACTTC.

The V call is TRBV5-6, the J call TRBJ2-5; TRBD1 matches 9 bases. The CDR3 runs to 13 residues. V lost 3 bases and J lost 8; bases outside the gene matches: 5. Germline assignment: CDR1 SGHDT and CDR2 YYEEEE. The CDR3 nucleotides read TGTGCCAGCAGCTGGGGACAGGGCCAAACCCAGTACTTC. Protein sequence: CASSWGQGQTQYF. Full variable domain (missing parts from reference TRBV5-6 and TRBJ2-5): DAGVTQSPTHLIKTRGQQVTLRCSPKSGHDTVSWYQQALGQGPQFIFQYYEEEERQRGNFPDRFSGHQFPNYSSELNVNALLLGDSALYLCASSWGQGQTQYFGPGTRLLVL.

The CDR3 loop reads CASSIAGMGLGYTF. The CDR3 DNA is TGTGCCAGTAGTATAGCCGGGATGGGGCTTGGCTACACCTTC. The gene calls are TRBV19 and TRBJ1-2; D might be TRBD1 (5 bases). The V gene's germline CDR1 is LNHDA and CDR2 SQIVND (reference sequence). The CDR3 sequence is 14 residues long. V lost 1 base to trimming and J lost 7 bases, with 13 bases between them.

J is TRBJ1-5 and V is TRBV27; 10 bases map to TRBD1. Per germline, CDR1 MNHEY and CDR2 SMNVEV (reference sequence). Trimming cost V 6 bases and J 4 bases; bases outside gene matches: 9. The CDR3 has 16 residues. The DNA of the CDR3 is TGTGCCAGCAGCGACAGGGGGCGGTCCCCGAATCAGCCCCAGCATTTT. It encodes CASSDRGRSPNQPQHF.

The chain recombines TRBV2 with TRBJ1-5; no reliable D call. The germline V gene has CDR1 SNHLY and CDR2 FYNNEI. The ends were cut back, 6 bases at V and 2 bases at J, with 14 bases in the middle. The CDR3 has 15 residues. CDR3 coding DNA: TGTGCCAGCAGCGCTTGGGGTTCGGGCAATCAGCCCCAGCATTTT. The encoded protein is CASSAWGSGNQPQHF.

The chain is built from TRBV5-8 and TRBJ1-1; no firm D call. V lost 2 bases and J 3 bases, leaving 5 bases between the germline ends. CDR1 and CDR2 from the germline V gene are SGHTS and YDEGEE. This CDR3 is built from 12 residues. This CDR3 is CASSLEYTEAFF. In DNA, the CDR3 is TGTGCCAGCAGCTTAGAGTACACTGAAGCTTTCTTT.

CDR3 residues: CASSILPGQGYNEQYF. In nucleotides, the CDR3 is TGTGCCAGTAGTATCCTACCGGGACAGGGCTACAACGAGCAGTACTTC. The V and J genes are TRBV19 and TRBJ2-7; 9 bases map to TRBD1. The CDR3 is 16 residues long. V lost 3 bases, J lost 5 bases, and 11 bases stayed unmatched. Germline CDR1 LNHDA, CDR2 SQIVND (reference sequence).